This T cell receptor beta chain was found in a study of cytomegalovirus exposure and HLA in healthy donors. This CDR3 spans 13 amino acids. CDR1 is WNHNN and CDR2 is SYGVQD in the germline V gene (reference sequence). Trimming pared 2 bases from V and 6 bases from J, leaving 11 bases between. Sequenced by immunoSEQ multiplex PCR; TCRdb stores in-frame clones only, minus some. The table records more than 110,000 clones, around 90% of them present only once. This clone has more than one count but fewer than ten. Specimen: PBMCs. This sequence was found in a woman between 18 and 29 years old in good health and CMV-seropositive. The chain is built from TRBV10-1 and TRBJ2-7, with a weak D call TRBD1 (5 bases). The CDR3 nucleotides are TGCGCCAGCAGTGAGGTCCCGACAGCCGAGCAGTACTTC. Translation: CASSEVPTAEQYF.